The 2 T cell receptor beta chains given below trace back to one sample, sequenced in a study of OX40 agonist ivuxolimab in advanced cancers. Profiling relied on immunoSEQ multiplex PCR, and the TCRdb table lists in-frame clones only, not all of them. Seen here are tens of thousands of clones, about 86% observed once, and the top ten hold 0.76%. Sequences were derived from CD4+ or CD8+ T cells sorted from blood, sampled in a trial of the OX40 agonist ivuxolimab. These receptor sequences come from an adult with an advanced solid tumor such as melanoma, head and neck, liver or kidney cancer.

The chain combines TRBV30 with TRBJ2-5, with no clear D. The J call may be in error: the DNA end matches TRBJ2-7 better. The CDR3 runs 11 residues. Germline V lookup: CDR1 GTSNPN, CDR2 SVGIG (reference sequence). CDR3 residues: CAWRGFYEQYF. Written as DNA, the CDR3 is TGTGCCTGGAGAGGTTTCTACGAGCAGTACTTC.

This clone occurred once. The chain recombines TRBV5-1 with TRBJ1-2; D gene ambiguous. The CDR3 consists of 13 residues. Germline assignment: CDR1 SGHRS and CDR2 YFSETQ. Deletions cut 0 bases from V and 5 bases from J, with 8 bases between. CDR3 in amino acids: CASSLEDGYGYTF. CDR3 coding DNA: TGCGCCAGCAGCTTGGAGGACGGATATGGCTACACCTTC.